The TCR beta chain under discussion was sequenced for a study of radiation and T cells in renal cell carcinoma. Study-wide points: In blood, top tumor clones expanded by 2 weeks, shrinking by 4. Pretreatment tumor biopsies were lacking, so baseline clonotypes are unknown.

In germline, CDR1 is MNHEY, CDR2 SVGAGI. This CDR3 is built from 14 residues. The V segment lost 11 bases and the J segment 6 bases; nucleotides outside the gene matches: 13. Measured with immunoSEQ multiplex PCR; TCRdb has only the in-frame clones, and not every one. The repertoire has about 150,000 clones, roughly 90% of them found once; the top ten carry about 4%. Time point specified: baseline pretreatment blood. Treatment described: 15 Gy SBRT to primary tumor, nephrectomy 4 weeks later. The tumor was a clear cell renal cell carcinoma. A note on this clone: Its target is not known.

The material was blood, obtained from a patient whose treatment included radiotherapy and nephrectomy. The V gene is TRBV6-5, the J gene TRBJ2-7; 10 bases agree with TRBD1. The source of this sequence is a woman in her seventies with renal cell carcinoma. This CDR3 reads CAARDRGKLGEQYF. For the CDR3, the DNA is TGTGCCGCCCGGGACAGGGGTAAGCTTGGCGAGCAGTACTTC.